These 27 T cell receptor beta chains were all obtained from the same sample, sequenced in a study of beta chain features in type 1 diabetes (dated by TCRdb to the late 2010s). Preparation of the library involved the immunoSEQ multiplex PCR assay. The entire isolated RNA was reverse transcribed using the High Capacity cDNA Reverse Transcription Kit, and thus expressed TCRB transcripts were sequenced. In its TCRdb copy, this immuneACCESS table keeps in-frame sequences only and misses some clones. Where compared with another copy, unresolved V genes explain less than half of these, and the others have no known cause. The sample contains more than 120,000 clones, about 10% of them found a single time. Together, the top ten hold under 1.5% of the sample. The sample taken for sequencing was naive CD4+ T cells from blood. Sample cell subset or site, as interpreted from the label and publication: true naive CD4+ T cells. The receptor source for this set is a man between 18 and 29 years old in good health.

CDR3 nucleotide sequence: TGTGCCAGCAGCGAAACGGGGGGGCGGGAGACCCAGTACTTC. It yields the protein CASSETGGRETQYF. The V and J genes are TRBV9 and TRBJ2-5; 8 bases agree with TRBD2. The CDR3 totals 14 residues. The V and J ends lost 3 bases and 5 bases, in that order; junction bases with no gene match: 6. Germline CDR1 reads SGDLS; CDR2 reads YYNGEE.

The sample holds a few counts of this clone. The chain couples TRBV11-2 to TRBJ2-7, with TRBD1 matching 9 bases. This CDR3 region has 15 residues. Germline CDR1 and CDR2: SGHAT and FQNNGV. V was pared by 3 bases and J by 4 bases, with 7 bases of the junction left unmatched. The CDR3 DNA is TGTGCCAGCAGCTTCTTGGGACAGGGCGAGTACGAGCAGTACTTC. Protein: CASSFLGQGEYEQYF.

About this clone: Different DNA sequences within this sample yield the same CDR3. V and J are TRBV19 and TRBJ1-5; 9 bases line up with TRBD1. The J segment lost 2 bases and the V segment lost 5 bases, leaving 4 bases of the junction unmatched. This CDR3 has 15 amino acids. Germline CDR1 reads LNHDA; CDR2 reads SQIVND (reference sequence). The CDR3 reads CASSLQGAGNQPQHF. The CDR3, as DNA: TGTGCCAGTAGTCTACAGGGGGCAGGCAATCAGCCCCAGCATTTT.

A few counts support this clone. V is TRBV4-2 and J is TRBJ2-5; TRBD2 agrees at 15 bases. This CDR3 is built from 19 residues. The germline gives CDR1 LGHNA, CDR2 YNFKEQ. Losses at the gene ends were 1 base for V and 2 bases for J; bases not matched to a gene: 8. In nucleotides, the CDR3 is TGTGCCAGCAGCCAAGCCCGGACTAGCGGGGGGGCCCCTCAAGAGACCCAGTACTTC. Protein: CASSQARTSGGAPQETQYF.

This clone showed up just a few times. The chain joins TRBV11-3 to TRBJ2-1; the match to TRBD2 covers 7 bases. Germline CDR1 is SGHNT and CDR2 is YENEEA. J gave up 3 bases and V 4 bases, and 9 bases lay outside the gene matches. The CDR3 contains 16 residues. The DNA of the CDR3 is TGTGCCAGCAGCTATAGTGGTACGGGGGGCTACAATGAGCAGTTCTTC. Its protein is CASSYSGTGGYNEQFF. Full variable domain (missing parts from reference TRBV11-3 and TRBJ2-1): EAGVVQSPRYKIIEKKQPVAFWCNPISGHNTLYWYLQNLGQGPELLIRYENEEAVDDSQLPKDRFSAERLKGVDSTLKIQPAELGDSAVYLCASSYSGTGGYNEQFFGPGTRLTVL.

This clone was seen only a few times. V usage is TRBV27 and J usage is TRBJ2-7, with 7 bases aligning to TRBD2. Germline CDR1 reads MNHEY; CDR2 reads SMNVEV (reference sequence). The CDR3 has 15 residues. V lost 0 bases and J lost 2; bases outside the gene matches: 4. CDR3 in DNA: TGTGCCAGCAGTTTATCTAGCGGGCGAACCTACGAGCAGTACTTC. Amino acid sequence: CASSLSSGRTYEQYF.

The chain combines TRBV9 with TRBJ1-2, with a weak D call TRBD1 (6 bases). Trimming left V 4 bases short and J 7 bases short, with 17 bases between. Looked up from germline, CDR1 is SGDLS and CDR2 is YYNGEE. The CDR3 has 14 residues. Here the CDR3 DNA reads TGTGCCAGCAGCTCAGGACAGTGGTCTGGTGGCTACACCTTC. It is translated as CASSSGQWSGGYTF.

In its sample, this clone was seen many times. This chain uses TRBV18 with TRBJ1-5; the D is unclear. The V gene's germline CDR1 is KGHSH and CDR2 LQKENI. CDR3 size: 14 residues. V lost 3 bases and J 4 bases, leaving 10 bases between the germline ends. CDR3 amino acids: CASSPNSENQPQHF. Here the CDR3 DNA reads TGTGCCAGCTCACCGAACTCCGAGAATCAGCCCCAGCATTTT.

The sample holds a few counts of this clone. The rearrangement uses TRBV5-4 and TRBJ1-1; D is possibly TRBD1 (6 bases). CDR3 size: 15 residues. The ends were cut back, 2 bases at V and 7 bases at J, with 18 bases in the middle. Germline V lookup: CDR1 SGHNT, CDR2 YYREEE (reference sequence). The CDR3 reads CASSLFDRTNGEAFF. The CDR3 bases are TGTGCCAGCAGCTTATTTGACAGGACGAACGGTGAAGCTTTCTTT.

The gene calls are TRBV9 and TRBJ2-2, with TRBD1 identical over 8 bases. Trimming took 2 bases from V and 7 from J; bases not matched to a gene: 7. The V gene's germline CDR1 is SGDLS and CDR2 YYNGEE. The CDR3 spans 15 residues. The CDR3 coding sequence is TGTGCCAGCAGCGTTCGGCAGGGGGCTGGCGGGGAGCTGTTTTTT. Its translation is CASSVRQGAGGELFF.

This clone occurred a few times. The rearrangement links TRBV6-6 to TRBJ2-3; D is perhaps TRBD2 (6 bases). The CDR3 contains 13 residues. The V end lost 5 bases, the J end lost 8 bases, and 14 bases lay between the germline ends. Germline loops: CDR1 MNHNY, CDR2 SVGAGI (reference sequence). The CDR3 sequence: CASSPTSPATQYF. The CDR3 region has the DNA TGTGCCAGCAGTCCAACTAGCCCCGCTACGCAGTATTTT.

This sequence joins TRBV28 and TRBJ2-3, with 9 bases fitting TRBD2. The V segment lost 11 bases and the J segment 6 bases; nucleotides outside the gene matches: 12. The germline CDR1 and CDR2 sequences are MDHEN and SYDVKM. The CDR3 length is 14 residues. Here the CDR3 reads CARPAGGPGDTQYF. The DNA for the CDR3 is TGTGCCCGCCCCGCGGGGGGGCCTGGGGATACGCAGTATTTT. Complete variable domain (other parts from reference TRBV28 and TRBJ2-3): DVKVTQSSRYLVKRTGEKVFLECVQDMDHENMFWYRQDPGLGLRLIYFSYDVKMKEKGDIPEGYSVSREKKERFSLILESASTNQTSMYLCARPAGGPGDTQYFGPGTRLTVL.

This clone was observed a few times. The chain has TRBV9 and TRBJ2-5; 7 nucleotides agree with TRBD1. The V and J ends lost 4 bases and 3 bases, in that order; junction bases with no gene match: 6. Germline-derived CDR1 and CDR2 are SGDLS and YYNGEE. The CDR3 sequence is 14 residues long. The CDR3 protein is CASSIRDSKETQYF. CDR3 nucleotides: TGTGCCAGCAGCATCCGGGACAGCAAAGAGACCCAGTACTTC.

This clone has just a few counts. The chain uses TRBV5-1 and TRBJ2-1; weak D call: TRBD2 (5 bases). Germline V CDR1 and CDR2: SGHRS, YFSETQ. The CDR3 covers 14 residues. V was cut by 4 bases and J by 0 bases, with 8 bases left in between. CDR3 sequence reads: CASSLAVSYNEQFF. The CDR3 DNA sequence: TGCGCCAGCAGCCTAGCAGTCTCCTACAATGAGCAGTTCTTC. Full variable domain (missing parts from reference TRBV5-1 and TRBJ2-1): KAGVTQTPRYLIKTRGQQVTLSCSPISGHRSVSWYQQTPGQGLQFLFEYFSETQRNKGNFPGRFSGRQFSNSRSEMNVSTLELGDSALYLCASSLAVSYNEQFFGPGTRLTVL.

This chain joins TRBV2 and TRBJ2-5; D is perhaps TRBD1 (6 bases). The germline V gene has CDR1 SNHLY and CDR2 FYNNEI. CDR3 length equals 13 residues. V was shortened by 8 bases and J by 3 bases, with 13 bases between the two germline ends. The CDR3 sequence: CASYGTIEETQYF. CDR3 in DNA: TGTGCCAGCTATGGGACAATTGAAGAGACCCAGTACTTC.

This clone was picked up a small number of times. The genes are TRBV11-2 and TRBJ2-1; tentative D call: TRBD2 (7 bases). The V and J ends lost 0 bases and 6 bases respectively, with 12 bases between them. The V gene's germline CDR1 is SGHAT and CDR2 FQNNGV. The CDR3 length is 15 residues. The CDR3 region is CASSLDRGGGNEQFF. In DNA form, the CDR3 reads TGTGCCAGCAGCTTAGACAGGGGAGGGGGCAATGAGCAGTTCTTC.

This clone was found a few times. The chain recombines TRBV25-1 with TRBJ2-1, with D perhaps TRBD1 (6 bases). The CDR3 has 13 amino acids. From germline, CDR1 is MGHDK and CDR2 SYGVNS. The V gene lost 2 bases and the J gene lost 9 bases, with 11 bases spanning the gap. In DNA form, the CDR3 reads TGTGCCAGCAGTGAAGGTGGACAGTCTGAGCAGTTCTTC. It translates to CASSEGGQSEQFF. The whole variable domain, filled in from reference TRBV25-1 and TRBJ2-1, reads EADIYQTPRYLVIGTGKKITLECSQTMGHDKMYWYQQDPGMELHLIHYSYGVNSTEKGDLSSESTVSRIRTEHFPLTLESARPSHTSQYLCASSEGGQSEQFFGPGTRLTVL.

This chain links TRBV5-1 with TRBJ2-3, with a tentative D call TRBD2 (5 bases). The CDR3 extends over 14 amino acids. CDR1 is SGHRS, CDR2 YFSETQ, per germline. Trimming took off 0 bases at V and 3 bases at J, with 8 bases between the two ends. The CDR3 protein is CASSLGRGTDTQYF. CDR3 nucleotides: TGCGCCAGCAGCTTGGGCCGGGGTACAGATACGCAGTATTTT.

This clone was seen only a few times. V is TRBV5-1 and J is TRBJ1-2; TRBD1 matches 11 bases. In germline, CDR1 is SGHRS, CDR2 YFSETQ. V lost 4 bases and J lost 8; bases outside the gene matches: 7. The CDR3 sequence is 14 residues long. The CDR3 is CASSPGQGEGGYTF. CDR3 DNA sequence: TGCGCCAGCAGCCCGGGACAGGGGGAAGGAGGCTACACCTTC.

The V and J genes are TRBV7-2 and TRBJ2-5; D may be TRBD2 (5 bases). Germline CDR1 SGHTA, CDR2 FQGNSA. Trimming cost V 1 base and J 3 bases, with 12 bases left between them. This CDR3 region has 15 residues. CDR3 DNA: TGTGCCAGCAGCTTAGGGACTGATAATAAAGAGACCCAGTACTTC. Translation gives CASSLGTDNKETQYF.

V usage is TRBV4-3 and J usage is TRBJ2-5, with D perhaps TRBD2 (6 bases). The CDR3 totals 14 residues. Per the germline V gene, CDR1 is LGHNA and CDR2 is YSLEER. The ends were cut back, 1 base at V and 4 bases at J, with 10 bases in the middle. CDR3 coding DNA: TGCGCCAGCAGCCAAGGACTAGTACCAGAGACCCAGTACTTC. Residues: CASSQGLVPETQYF.

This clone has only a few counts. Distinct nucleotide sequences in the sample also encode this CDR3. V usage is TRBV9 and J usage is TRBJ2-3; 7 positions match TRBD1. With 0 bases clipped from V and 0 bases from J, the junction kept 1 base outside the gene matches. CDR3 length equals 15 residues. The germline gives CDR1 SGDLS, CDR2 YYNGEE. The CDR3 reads CASSVGQGSTDTQYF. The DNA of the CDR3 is TGTGCCAGCAGCGTAGGACAGGGCAGCACAGATACGCAGTATTTT.

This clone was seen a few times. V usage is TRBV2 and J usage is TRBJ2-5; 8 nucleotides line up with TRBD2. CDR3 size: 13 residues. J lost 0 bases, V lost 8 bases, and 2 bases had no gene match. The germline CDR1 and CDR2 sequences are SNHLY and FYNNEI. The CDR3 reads CASGGGHQETQYF. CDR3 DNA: TGTGCCAGCGGCGGGGGGCACCAAGAGACCCAGTACTTC.

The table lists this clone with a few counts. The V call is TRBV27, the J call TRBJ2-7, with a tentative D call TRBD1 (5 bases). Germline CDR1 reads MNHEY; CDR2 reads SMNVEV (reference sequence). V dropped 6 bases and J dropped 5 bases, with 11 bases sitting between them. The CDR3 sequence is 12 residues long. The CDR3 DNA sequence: TGTGCCAGCAGCCCAGGGTTCGACGAGCAGTACTTC. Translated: CASSPGFDEQYF.

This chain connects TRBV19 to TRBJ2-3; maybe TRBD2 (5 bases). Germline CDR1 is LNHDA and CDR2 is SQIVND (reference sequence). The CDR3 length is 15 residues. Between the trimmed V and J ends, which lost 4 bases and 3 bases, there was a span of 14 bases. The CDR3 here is CASSNGGVWTDTQYF. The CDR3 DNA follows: TGTGCCAGTAGTAATGGAGGTGTCTGGACAGATACGCAGTATTTT.

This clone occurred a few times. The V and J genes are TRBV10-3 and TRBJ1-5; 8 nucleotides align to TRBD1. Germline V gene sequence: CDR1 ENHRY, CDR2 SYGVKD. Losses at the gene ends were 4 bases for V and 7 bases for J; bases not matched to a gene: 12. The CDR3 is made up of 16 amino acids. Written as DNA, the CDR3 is TGTGCCATCAGTGGCTCGACGGACAGGGTTGAACAGCCCCAGCATTTT. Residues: CAISGSTDRVEQPQHF.

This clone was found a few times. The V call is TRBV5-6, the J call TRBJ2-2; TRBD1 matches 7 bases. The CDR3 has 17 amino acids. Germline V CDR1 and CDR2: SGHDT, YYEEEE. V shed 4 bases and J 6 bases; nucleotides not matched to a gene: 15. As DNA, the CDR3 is TGTGCCAGCAGCCCCCGGACAGGCCTGGGCGGGTCCGGGGAGCTGTTTTTT. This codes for CASSPRTGLGGSGELFF.